The T cell receptor (beta chain) under discussion was sequenced for a study of T cells after yellow fever vaccination. Overall study context: Low-cell-number fractions were prepared with SMART-Seq v4 Ultra Low Input. Overall study results and limits: Just a small share of clonotypes turned up in the CD4 compartment as well as the CD8 compartment.

The CDR3 has 13 amino acids. Looked up from germline, CDR1 is MNHEY and CDR2 is SVGEGT. Trimming took off 5 bases at V and 3 bases at J, with 8 bases between the two ends. About this clonotype itself: Its antigen is currently unknown.

In making TCR cDNA, 5'RACE template switching added a universal primer site and UMIs to it. MiXCR, run by TCRdb on the 5' RACE reads, gives a single entry per CDR3 protein. The data hold about 130,000 distinct CDR3 sequences, with about 8.4% observed a single time. This specimen was CD8+ T cells sorted from PBMCs, taken on the day of the yellow fever booster vaccination. This sequence joins TRBV6-2 or TRBV6-3 and TRBJ2-1; D remains unclear. This sequence was found in a man between 18 and 29 years old who received the YFV17D yellow fever vaccine. The CDR3 loop reads CASSPFVYNEQFF. The CDR3 DNA reads TGTGCCAGCAGTCCTTTTGTCTACAATGAGCAGTTCTTC.